The rows below give T cell receptor beta chains drawn from one sample of a study of beta chain features in type 1 diabetes. TCRdb keeps only in-frame clones here, not all; method: immunoSEQ multiplex PCR. The sample has about 360,000 clones; around 13% are singletons. Sequencing was done on a sample of naive CD4+ T cells from blood. All receptors derive from a man younger than 30 in good health. The conserved cysteine and the conserved F or W are not part of the CDR3 here.

v_call: TRBV7-2; j_call: TRBJ1-3; cdr3_aa: ASSFSSSSGNTIY
v_call: TRBV5-1; j_call: TRBJ1-1; cdr3_aa: ASSLIGGNTEAF
v_call: TRBV4-2; j_call: TRBJ2-1; cdr3_aa: ASSQVYASGSGDNEQF
v_call: TRBV5-1; j_call: TRBJ2-5; cdr3_aa: ASSTPGARMRTQY
v_call: TRBV11-3; j_call: TRBJ2-1; cdr3_aa: ASSRGSGSTYNEQF
v_call: TRBV11-3; j_call: TRBJ2-7; cdr3_aa: ASSLGQEERYEQY
v_call: TRBV7-9; j_call: TRBJ2-5; cdr3_aa: ASSSLGYGETQY
v_call: TRBV7-2; j_call: TRBJ2-2; cdr3_aa: ASSRPGLAGDTGELF
v_call: TRBV18; j_call: TRBJ1-1; cdr3_aa: ASSPGQGATEAF
v_call: TRBV18; j_call: TRBJ2-7; cdr3_aa: ASSPRGRAVYEQY
v_call: TRBV9; j_call: TRBJ1-2; cdr3_aa: ASRSWDRGYYGYT
v_call: TRBV9; j_call: TRBJ1-1; cdr3_aa: ASSRRGTEAF